Here is one T cell receptor beta chain with its context. This clonotype was recorded at least ten times. It has no known antigen specificity. Base qualities were left out, and no much larger clone turns up one base away. These data belong to a study of T cells in Graves' hyperthyroidism and ophthalmopathy (dated by TCRdb to the late 2010s). Notes on the research overall: Peripheral blood samples were taken at initial diagnosis, before any treatment was given. Thyroid tissue and blood T-cell repertoires from six Graves' hyperthyroidism patients were also compared in the study. The 100 or so discovery patients were randomly split 7:3 into training and test sets. According to the paper, TCR Vbeta CDR3 sequencing was carried out on 135 peripheral blood samples, which came from 40 to 45 ophthalmopathy, under 85 hyperthyroidism and roughly 17 progressor patients. To identify TCR V-J signatures that set the groups apart, the researchers used a discovery cohort of more than 95 patients, made up of under 45 with Graves' ophthalmopathy and 57 with stable Graves' hyperthyroidism. An independent validation cohort of 18 to 20 hyperthyroidism patients and roughly 16 patients who later progressed to ophthalmopathy tested prospective prediction of ophthalmopathy. Once sampling was done, hyperthyroidism patients were given methimazole at a starting dose of 30 mg daily, whereas ophthalmopathy patients were given high-dose intravenous methylprednisolone. Here is what the overall study found, with its caveats: In validation, progression to ophthalmopathy was predicted by the model with 55% to 71% sensitivity and just over 72% specificity, a median of about 6.4 months before onset. No statistical method was used to fix the sample size in advance, and group allocation was not hidden from the investigators. Most expanded thyroid clonotypes (frequency above 0.001) were also found in blood, which suggests that blood repertoires may mirror thyroid immune responses. A model built on a 13 V-J signature distinguished ophthalmopathy from stable hyperthyroidism, reaching 85% to 90% sensitivity and approximately 83% specificity in cross-validation and 80%/75% in testing.

Stable Graves' hyperthyroidism was defined as the absence of progression to ophthalmopathy over 18 months of follow-up. Hyperthyroidism patients were newly diagnosed, had a disease duration of under 2 months, and were aged 18 to 65 years. Patients with uncontrolled infections, other autoimmune diseases, pregnancy or lactation were excluded. Diagnoses were based on clinical symptoms, serum thyroxine and TRAb, thyroid ultrasound and orbital computed tomography. PBMCs were separated from 8 to 10 ml of fresh peripheral blood using Ficoll-Paque density gradient centrifugation. Total RNA was extracted with Trizol reagent, and quality was checked on an Agilent 2100 Bioanalyzer. Measured from the cysteine to the phenylalanine, the CDR3 is 16 residues long. The entry retains the CDR3 DNA only, 48 bases that are in frame from base 1. Trimming leaves V shorter by 6 bases and J shorter by 8 bases, with the junction holding 13 bases beyond the gene matches. Looking up the germline V gene yields CDR1 MDHEN and CDR2 SYDVKM.

Amplification of TCR beta CDR3 regions was carried out from RNA transcripts. A first-round RT-PCR of the TCR CDR3 used the HTBI primer set with the Qiagen OneStep RT-PCR kit. A second multiplex PCR round built the libraries, followed by size selection and purification. Sequencing of the libraries was done on an Illumina HiSeq2000 using paired-end 100 bp reads. On the study's bioinformatics: SOAPnuke was used to process the raw data, with reads discarded if the reads contained adapters or uncalled bases, had a mean Phred below 15, or lacked an exact constant-primer or identifier match. COPE v1.2.5 was used to merge the high-quality paired reads, and each unique nucleotide sequence was defined as a clonotype. MiTCR v1.1 was used to align clonotypes to the IMGT TRBV, TRBD and TRBJ reference segments. The analysis included only V-J combinations with a frequency above 0.0001, which together covered approximately 99% of the repertoires. The TCS score was defined as F50 (clonal expansion) divided by E x V (chaos), with BLOSUM62-based TCRdist calculated between CDR3 peptides within each V-J. Welch's t-statistics and random forest reduced roughly 500 V-J features to 13, which were used in a naive Bayes classifier (R e1071). The public reads were run again by TCRdb, first through fastp at Q25 and then through MiXCR, and only productive beta chains were kept. Duplicate CDR3 protein sequences are folded into a single record with the most common DNA and genes. TCRdb, not the authors, supplied the V and J calls. Here the sample has approximately 420,000 distinct CDR3 sequences; approximately 13% occur a single time. The ten most abundant clones make up 5.3% of the sample.

Sequences were obtained from blood. This sequence was found in a woman aged 18-29 years with Graves' hyperthyroidism. Recombination connected TRBV28 to TRBJ1-4, and 9 bases in between align with TRBD1. The sequence in DNA is TGTGCCAGCAGGGGCTACTGGACAGGGGTTGACGAAAAACTGTTTTTT. It specifies CASRGYWTGVDEKLFF. When the CDR3 is completed using the reference TRBV28 and TRBJ1-4 genes on either side, the full variable domain is DVKVTQSSRYLVKRTGEKVFLECVQDMDHENMFWYRQDPGLGLRLIYFSYDVKMKEKGDIPEGYSVSREKKERFSLILESASTNQTSMYLCASRGYWTGVDEKLFFGSGTQLSVL.